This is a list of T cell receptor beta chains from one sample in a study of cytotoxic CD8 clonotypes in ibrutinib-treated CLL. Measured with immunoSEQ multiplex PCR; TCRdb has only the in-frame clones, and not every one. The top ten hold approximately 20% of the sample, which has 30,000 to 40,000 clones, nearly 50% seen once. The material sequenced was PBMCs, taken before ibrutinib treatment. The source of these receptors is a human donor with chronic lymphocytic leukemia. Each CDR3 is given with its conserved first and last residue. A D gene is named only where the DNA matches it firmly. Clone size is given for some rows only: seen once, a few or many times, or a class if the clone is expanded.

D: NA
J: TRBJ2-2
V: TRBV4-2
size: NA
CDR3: CASSQGPRGNTGELFF
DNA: TGTGCCAGCAGCCAAGGCCCTAGGGGGAACACCGGGGAGCTGTTTTTT

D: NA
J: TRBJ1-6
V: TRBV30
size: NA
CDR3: CAWRDGQSSSPLHF
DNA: TGTGCCTGGAGGGATGGTCAGAGCAGTTCACCCCTCCACTTT

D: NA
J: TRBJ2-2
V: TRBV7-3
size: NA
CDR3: CASSLDGGDTGELFF
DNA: TGTGCCAGCAGCTTGGACGGGGGAGACACCGGGGAGCTGTTTTTT

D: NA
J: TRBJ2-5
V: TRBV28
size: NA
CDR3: CASSLEGDYQETQYF
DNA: TGTGCCAGCAGTTTAGAGGGTGACTACCAAGAGACCCAGTACTTC

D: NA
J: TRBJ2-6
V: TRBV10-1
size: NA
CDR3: CASRTRGSSSGANVLTF
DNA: TGCGCCAGCAGGACGCGGGGTTCCTCTTCTGGGGCCAACGTCCTGACTTTC

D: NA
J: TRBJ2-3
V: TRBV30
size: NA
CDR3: CACPAREGTDTQYF
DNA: TGTGCCTGTCCCGCCCGGGAAGGCACAGATACGCAGTATTTT

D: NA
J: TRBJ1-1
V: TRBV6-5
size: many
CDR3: CASSYSIGVNTEAFF
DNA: TGTGCCAGCAGTTACTCGATCGGGGTGAACACTGAAGCTTTCTTT

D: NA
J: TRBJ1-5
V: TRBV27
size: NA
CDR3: CASSLSLTGDQPQHF
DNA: TGTGCCAGCAGTTTATCGCTGACGGGGGATCAGCCCCAGCATTTT

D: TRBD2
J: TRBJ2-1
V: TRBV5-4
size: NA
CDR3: CASSLAGGYYNEQFF
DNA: TGTGCCAGCAGCTTGGCGGGAGGGTACTACAATGAGCAGTTCTTC

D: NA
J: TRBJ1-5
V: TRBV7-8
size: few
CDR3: CASSLQGADNDQPQHF
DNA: TGTGCCAGCAGCTTACAGGGAGCCGATAATGATCAGCCCCAGCATTTT

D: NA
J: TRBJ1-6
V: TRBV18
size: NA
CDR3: CASLKTGSSYNSPLHF
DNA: TGTGCCAGCTTAAAGACAGGAAGCTCCTATAATTCACCCCTCCACTTT

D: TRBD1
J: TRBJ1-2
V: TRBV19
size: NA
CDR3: CATRDRGNYGYTF
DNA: TGTGCCACTCGGGACAGGGGGAACTATGGCTACACCTTC

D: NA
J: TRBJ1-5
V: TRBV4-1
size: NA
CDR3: CASSQEGGAAIGRGQPQHF
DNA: TGCGCCAGCAGCCAAGAAGGTGGGGCGGCCATCGGGCGGGGTCAGCCCCAGCATTTT

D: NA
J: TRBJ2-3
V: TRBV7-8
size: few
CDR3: CASSIRQKDTQYF
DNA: TGTGCCAGCAGCATACGACAGAAAGATACGCAGTATTTT

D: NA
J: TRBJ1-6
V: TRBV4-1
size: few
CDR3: CASSLRTTAYNSPLHF
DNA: TGCGCCAGCAGCTTAAGAACGACCGCGTATAATTCACCCCTCCACTTT

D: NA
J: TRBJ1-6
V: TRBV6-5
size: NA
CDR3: CATGRDSPLHF
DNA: TGTGCCACAGGGAGGGATTCACCCCTCCACTTT

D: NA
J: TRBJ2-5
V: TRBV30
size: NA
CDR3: CACTRGQETQYF
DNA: TGTGCCTGCACTCGGGGACAAGAGACCCAGTACTTC

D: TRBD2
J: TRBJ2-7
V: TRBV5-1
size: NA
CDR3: CASSLVGGGYEQYF
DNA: TGCGCCAGCAGCTTGGTTGGCGGGGGATACGAGCAGTACTTC

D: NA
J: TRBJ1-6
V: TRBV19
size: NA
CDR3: CASSRNRQESSYNSPLHF
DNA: TGTGCCAGTAGTAGGAATCGACAGGAAAGCTCCTATAATTCACCCCTCCACTTT

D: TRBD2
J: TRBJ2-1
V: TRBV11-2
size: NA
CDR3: CASSPSGVTYNEQFF
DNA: TGTGCCAGCAGCCCGAGCGGGGTAACCTACAATGAGCAGTTCTTC

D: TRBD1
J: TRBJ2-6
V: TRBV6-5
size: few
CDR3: CASSSQGYGANVLTF
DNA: TGTGCCAGCAGTTCACAGGGGTACGGGGCCAACGTCCTGACTTTC

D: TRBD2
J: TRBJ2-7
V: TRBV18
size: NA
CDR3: CASSPPGGEQYF
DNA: TGTGCCAGCTCACCTCCGGGGGGCGAGCAGTACTTC

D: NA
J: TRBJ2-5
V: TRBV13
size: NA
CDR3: CASSFGGTQYF
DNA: TGTGCCAGCAGCTTTGGGGGGACCCAGTACTTC

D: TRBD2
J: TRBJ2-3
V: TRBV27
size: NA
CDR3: CASSLGRGGRDTQYF
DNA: TGTGCCAGCAGCCTGGGGCGGGGGGGCCGAGATACGCAGTATTTT

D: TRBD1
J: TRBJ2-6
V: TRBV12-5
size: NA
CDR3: CASGLVRQGQGFTGANVLTF
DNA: TGTGCTAGTGGTTTGGTACGTCAGGGACAGGGCTTTACTGGGGCCAACGTCCTGACTTTC

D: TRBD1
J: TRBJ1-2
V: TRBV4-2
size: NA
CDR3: CASSQDRVGQGLLIYGYTF
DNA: TGTGCCAGCAGCCAAGATAGGGTGGGACAGGGTCTACTAATCTATGGCTACACCTTC

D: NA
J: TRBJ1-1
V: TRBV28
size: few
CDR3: CASTPPPMNTEAFF
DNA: TGTGCCAGCACCCCCCCACCTATGAACACTGAAGCTTTCTTT

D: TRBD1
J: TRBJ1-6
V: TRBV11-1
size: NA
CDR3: CASSLDPGGNSPLHF
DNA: TGTGCCAGCAGCTTAGATCCAGGGGGCAATTCACCCCTCCACTTT

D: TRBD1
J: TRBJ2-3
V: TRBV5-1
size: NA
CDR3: CASSHGQGASTDTQYF
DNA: TGCGCCAGCAGCCACGGACAGGGCGCAAGCACAGATACGCAGTATTTT

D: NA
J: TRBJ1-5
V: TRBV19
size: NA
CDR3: CASSIVEGSNQPQHF
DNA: TGTGCCAGTAGTATAGTCGAGGGTAGCAATCAGCCCCAGCATTTT

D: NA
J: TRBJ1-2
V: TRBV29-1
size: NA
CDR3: CSVERAGPSYGYTF
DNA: TGCAGCGTTGAAAGGGCAGGGCCGAGCTATGGCTACACCTTC

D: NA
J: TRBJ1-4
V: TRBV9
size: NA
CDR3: CASSTSPGRLSEKLFF
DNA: TGTGCCAGCAGCACCTCGCCGGGGAGGTTGAGTGAAAAACTGTTTTTT

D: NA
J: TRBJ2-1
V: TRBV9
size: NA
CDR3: CASSVGTSPEFF
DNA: TGTGCCAGCAGCGTAGGCACCTCTCCGGAGTTCTTC

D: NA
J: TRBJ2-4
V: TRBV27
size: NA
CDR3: CASSSYPTGDLAKNIQYF
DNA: TGTGCCAGCAGCTCTTACCCCACGGGGGATTTAGCCAAAAACATTCAGTACTTC

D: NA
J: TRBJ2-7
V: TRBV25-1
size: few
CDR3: CASSEKYEQYF
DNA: TGTGCCAGCAGTGAGAAGTACGAGCAGTACTTC

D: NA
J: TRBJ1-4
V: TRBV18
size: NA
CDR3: CASSPVAGQHSATNEKLFF
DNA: TGTGCCAGCTCACCAGTCGCCGGACAGCACTCTGCAACTAATGAAAAACTGTTTTTT

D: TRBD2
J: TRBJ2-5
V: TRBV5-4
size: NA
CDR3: CASSWGTRQETQYF
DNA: TGTGCCAGCAGCTGGGGGACTAGACAAGAGACCCAGTACTTC

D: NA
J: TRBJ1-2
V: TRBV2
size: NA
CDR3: CASSGQDIYGYTF
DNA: TGTGCCAGCAGTGGACAGGATATCTATGGCTACACCTTC

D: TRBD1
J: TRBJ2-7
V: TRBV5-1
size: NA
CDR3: CASSSDRGIDEQYF
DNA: TGCGCCAGCAGCTCGGACAGGGGGATCGACGAGCAGTACTTC

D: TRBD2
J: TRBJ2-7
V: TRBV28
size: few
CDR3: CASSPTSGRLSSYEQYF
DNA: TGTGCCAGCAGTCCGACTAGCGGGCGGTTATCCTCCTACGAGCAGTACTTC

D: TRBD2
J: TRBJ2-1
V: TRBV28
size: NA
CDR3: CASIPTSGGANEQFF
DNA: TGTGCCAGCATTCCGACTAGCGGGGGGGCCAATGAGCAGTTCTTC

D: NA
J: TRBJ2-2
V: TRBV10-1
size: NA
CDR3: CASSDTQDGELFF
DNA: TGCGCCAGCAGTGATACCCAGGACGGGGAGCTGTTTTTT

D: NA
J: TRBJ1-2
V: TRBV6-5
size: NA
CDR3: CASRPLGSFLYGYTF
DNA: TGTGCCAGCAGACCCCTGGGGTCTTTCCTCTATGGCTACACCTTC

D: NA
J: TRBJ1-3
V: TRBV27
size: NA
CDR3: CASSLRGGSGNTIYF
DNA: TGTGCCAGCAGCCTTAGGGGGGGATCTGGAAACACCATATATTTT

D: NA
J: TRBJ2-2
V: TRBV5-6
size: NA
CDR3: CASRWQGNTGELFF
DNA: TGTGCCAGCAGGTGGCAGGGGAACACCGGGGAGCTGTTTTTT

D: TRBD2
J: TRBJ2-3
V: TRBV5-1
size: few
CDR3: CASSLGAGGTSTDTQYF
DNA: TGCGCCAGCAGCTTGGGGGCGGGGGGCACAAGCACAGATACGCAGTATTTT

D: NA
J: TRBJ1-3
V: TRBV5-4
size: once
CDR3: CASSLLGSGNTIYF
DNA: TGTGCCAGCAGCTTGCTTGGTTCTGGAAACACCATATATTTT

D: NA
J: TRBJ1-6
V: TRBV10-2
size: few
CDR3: CASSEFIPGTRYNSPLHF
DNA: TGCGCCAGCAGTGAGTTTATTCCGGGGACAAGGTATAATTCACCCCTCCACTTT

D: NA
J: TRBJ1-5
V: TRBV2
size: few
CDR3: CASTTGNDQPQHF
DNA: TGTGCCAGCACAACAGGGAATGATCAGCCCCAGCATTTT

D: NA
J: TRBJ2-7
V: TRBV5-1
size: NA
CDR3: CASSPGEGNLYSYEQYF
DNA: TGCGCCAGCAGCCCAGGGGAGGGTAATCTTTACTCCTACGAGCAGTACTTC

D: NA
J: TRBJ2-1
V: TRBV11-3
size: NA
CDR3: CASSQRPVGTMKQFF
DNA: TGTGCCAGCAGCCAGCGACCGGTCGGCACAATGAAGCAGTTCTTC

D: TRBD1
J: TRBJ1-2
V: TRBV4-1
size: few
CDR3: CASSQDGGTGYSVNYGYTF
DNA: TGCGCCAGCAGCCAAGACGGAGGGACAGGGTATTCGGTTAACTATGGCTACACCTTC

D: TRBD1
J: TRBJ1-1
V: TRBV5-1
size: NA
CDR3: CASSLSLGQGRMLDTEAFF
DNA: TGCGCCAGCAGCTTGAGCCTAGGACAGGGACGGATGTTGGACACTGAAGCTTTCTTT

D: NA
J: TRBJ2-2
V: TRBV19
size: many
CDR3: CASIGGAHGTGELFF
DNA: TGTGCCAGTATCGGGGGAGCTCATGGGACCGGGGAGCTGTTTTTT

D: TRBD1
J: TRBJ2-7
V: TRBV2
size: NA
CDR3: CASMGTGSSYEQYF
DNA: TGTGCCAGCATGGGGACAGGAAGCTCCTACGAGCAGTACTTC

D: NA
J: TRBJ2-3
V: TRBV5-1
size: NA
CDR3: CASSPRVVGSTDTQYF
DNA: TGCGCCAGCAGCCCGCGGGTCGTCGGTAGCACAGATACGCAGTATTTT

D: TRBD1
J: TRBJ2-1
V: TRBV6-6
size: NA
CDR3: CASTLDRDSYNEQFF
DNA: TGTGCCAGCACCTTAGACAGGGATTCCTACAATGAGCAGTTCTTC

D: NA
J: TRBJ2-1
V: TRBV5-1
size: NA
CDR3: CASSLTGAGYNEQFF
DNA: TGCGCCAGCAGCTTGACGGGGGCGGGATACAATGAGCAGTTCTTC

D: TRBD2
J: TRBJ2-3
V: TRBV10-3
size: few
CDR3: CATRGGGVSTDTQYF
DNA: TGTGCCACCCGAGGCGGGGGGGTGAGCACAGATACGCAGTATTTT

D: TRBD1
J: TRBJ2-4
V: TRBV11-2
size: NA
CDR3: CASSLERTGGYIQYF
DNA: TGTGCCAGCAGCCTGGAACGGACAGGGGGATACATTCAGTACTTC